The 6 T cell receptor beta chains below all came from one sample that was sequenced in a study of T cell changes during pregnancy in multiple sclerosis. Clones were read by immunoSEQ multiplex PCR, and TCRdb kept only the in-frame ones, dropping some. Altogether tens of thousands of clones are present, around 90% being singletons, with the ten largest covering about 0.3%. The source was CD4+ T cells from peripheral blood mononuclear cells, collected in the third trimester of pregnancy. The receptors were gathered from a female donor in good health, enrolled as a control in a pregnancy study.

The chain links TRBV19 to TRBJ1-2; D gene unclear. The CDR3 runs 15 residues. Trimming took off 2 bases at V and 0 bases at J, with 10 bases between the two ends. Looked up from germline, CDR1 is LNHDA and CDR2 is SQIVND (reference sequence). The CDR3 is CASSINWGANYGYTF. The CDR3, as DNA: TGTGCCAGTAGTATAAATTGGGGAGCTAACTATGGCTACACCTTC.

This chain uses TRBV6-5 with TRBJ2-7, with TRBD2 identical over 9 bases. The CDR3 length is 13 residues. From germline, CDR1 is MNHEY and CDR2 SVGAGI. The trim removed 5 bases at V and 7 bases at J, leaving 6 bases unmatched. This CDR3 is CASSTSGRVEQYF. The CDR3 DNA reads as TGTGCCAGCAGTACTAGCGGGCGCGTGGAGCAGTACTTC.

This chain links TRBV5-3 with TRBJ1-6; D unresolved. TRBV5-3 falls under the ORF class, with uncertain function. V shed 4 bases and J shed 0 bases, with 14 bases lying between them. The CDR3 is 17 residues long. CDR3 sequence reads: CARSPDSRSSYNSPLHF. The DNA for the CDR3 is TGTGCCAGAAGCCCCGACTCCCGAAGCTCCTATAATTCACCCCTCCACTTT.

This clone was counted a single time. The rearrangement links TRBV18 to TRBJ1-5; TRBD1 agrees at 9 bases. Germline-derived CDR1 and CDR2 are KGHSH and LQKENI. The V and J ends lost 3 bases and 5 bases, in that order; junction bases with no gene match: 2. The CDR3 contains 14 residues. The CDR3 DNA sequence: TGTGCCAGCTCACCTGGACAGGGGTATCAGCCCCAGCATTTT. Amino acids: CASSPGQGYQPQHF.

This clone showed up just a few times. The chain carries TRBV7-2 and TRBJ2-3; the D gene is possibly TRBD2 (6 bases). CDR3 length equals 12 residues. V dropped 7 bases and J dropped 10 bases, with 15 bases sitting between them. CDR1 is SGHTA and CDR2 is FQGNSA in the germline V gene. In DNA, the CDR3 is TGTGCCAGCAACGCTTTCGGGGGATCGCAGTATTTT. Protein: CASNAFGGSQYF.

This chain links TRBV29-1 with TRBJ1-1; TRBD1 matches at 7 bases. The CDR3 sequence is 13 residues long. Germline V gene sequence: CDR1 SQVTM, CDR2 ANQGSEA. V lost 6 bases, J lost 1 base, and 5 bases stayed unmatched. The CDR3 region has the DNA TGCAGCGTCGCCCGGGACAGGAACACTGAAGCTTTCTTT. As protein: CSVARDRNTEAFF.